The 5 T cell receptor beta chains listed next were all sequenced from one sample in a study of blood T cell repertoires in COVID-19. This table comes from immunoSEQ multiplex PCR, and its TCRdb copy is limited to in-frame clones, with some not included. The sample consists of over 250,000 clones, approximately 79% of them appearing once. The source material was PBMCs or T cells enriched from blood (not recorded which). These receptor sequences come from a man younger than 45 with acute COVID-19.

Note on this clone: A read error may be the cause here, since a much bigger clone is one base away. This sample also contains other DNA sequences that code for the same CDR3. The chain is built from TRBV15 and TRBJ1-1; TRBD1 might be the D (6 bases). Germline V gene lookup returns CDR1 LNHNV and CDR2 YYDKDF (reference sequence). The CDR3 is 13 amino acids. V was trimmed by 3 bases and J by 1 base, leaving 6 bases between them. CDR3 in DNA: TGTGCCACCAGCAGGGGACAGAACACTGAAGCTTTCTTT. Translation: CATSRGQNTEAFF. Full variable domain (remainder filled in from reference TRBV15 and TRBJ1-1): DAMVIQNPRYQVTQFGKPVTLSCSQTLNHNVMYWYQQKSSQAPKLLFHYYDKDFNNEADTPDNFQSRRPNTSFCFLDIRSPGLGDTAMYLCATSRGQNTEAFFGQGTRLTVV.

The chain employs TRBV7-9 and TRBJ2-7; perhaps TRBD1 as D (6 bases). V was cut by 2 bases and J by 3 bases, with 8 bases left in between. In germline, CDR1 is SEHNR, CDR2 FQNEAQ (reference sequence). This CDR3 is 13 amino acids long. The CDR3 protein is CASSLTQGYEQYV. CDR3 coding DNA: TGTGCCAGCAGCTTAACACAGGGCTACGAGCAGTACGTC.

The rearrangement links TRBV18 to TRBJ1-5, with D possibly being TRBD1 (6 bases). CDR1 and CDR2 from the germline V gene are KGHSH and LQKENI. The CDR3 runs 16 residues. V lost 1 base and J lost 3, with 13 bases in between. The CDR3 sequence is CASSPLPGQVNQPQHF. For the CDR3, the DNA is TGTGCCAGCTCACCACTGCCGGGACAAGTCAATCAGCCCCAGCATTTT.

The chain has TRBV7-8 and TRBJ2-5; TRBD2 is a possible D gene (6 bases). Deletions cut 0 bases from V and 4 bases from J, with 12 bases between. The CDR3 consists of 15 residues. The germline gives CDR1 SGHVS, CDR2 FQNEAQ. CDR3 bases: TGTGCCAGCAGCTTAGCGGCGGGAACTGGAGAGACCCAGTACTTC. Residues: CASSLAAGTGETQYF.

The chain uses TRBV5-4 and TRBJ1-1; possible D gene TRBD1, 5 bases. The CDR3 totals 14 residues. Per the germline V gene, CDR1 is SGHNT and CDR2 is YYREEE (reference sequence). Trimming removed 0 bases at V and 1 base at J, with 7 bases between. The CDR3 nucleotides are TGTGCCAGCAGCTTGGGTGACAGGAACACTGAAGCTTTCTTT. This codes for CASSLGDRNTEAFF.